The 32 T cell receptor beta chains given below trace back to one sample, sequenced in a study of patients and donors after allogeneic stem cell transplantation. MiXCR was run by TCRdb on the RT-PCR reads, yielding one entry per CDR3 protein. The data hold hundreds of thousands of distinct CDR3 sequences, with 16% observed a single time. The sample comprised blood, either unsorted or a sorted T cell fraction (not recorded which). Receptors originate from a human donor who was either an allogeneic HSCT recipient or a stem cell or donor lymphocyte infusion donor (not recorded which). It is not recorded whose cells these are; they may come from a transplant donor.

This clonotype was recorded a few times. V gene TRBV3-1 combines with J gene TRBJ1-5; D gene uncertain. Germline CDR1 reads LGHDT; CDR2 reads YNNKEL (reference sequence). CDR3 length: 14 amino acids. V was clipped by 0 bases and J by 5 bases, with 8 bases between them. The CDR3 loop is CASSQEGWDQPQHF. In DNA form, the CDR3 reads TGTGCCAGCAGCCAAGAGGGGTGGGATCAGCCCCAGCATTTT.

The chain's CDR3 is CASSQEGHSNTGELFF. DNA for the CDR3: TGCGCCAGCAGCCAAGAAGGACACTCGAACACCGGGGAGCTGTTTTTT. The chain joins TRBV4-1 to TRBJ2-2; possibly TRBD1 for D (5 bases). Trimming pared 0 bases from V and 0 bases from J, leaving 8 bases between. From germline, CDR1 is MGHRA and CDR2 YSYEKL. CDR3 length: 16 residues.

This chain's CDR3 is CASSLVQDTGELFF. CDR3 coding DNA: TGTGCCAGCAGCTTAGTACAGGACACCGGGGAGCTGTTTTTT. The gene calls are TRBV7-9 and TRBJ2-2; a possible D gene is TRBD1 (5 bases). Germline CDR1 and CDR2: SEHNR and FQNEAQ (reference sequence). V shed 1 base and J shed 3 bases, with 6 bases lying between them. This CDR3 has 14 residues.

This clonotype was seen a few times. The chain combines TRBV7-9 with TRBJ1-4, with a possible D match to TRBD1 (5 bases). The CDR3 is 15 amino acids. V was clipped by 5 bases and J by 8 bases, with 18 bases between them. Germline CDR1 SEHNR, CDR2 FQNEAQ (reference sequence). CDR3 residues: CASSAREGRGEKLFF. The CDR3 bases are TGTGCCAGCAGCGCGAGGGAGGGGCGCGGAGAAAAACTGTTTTTT.

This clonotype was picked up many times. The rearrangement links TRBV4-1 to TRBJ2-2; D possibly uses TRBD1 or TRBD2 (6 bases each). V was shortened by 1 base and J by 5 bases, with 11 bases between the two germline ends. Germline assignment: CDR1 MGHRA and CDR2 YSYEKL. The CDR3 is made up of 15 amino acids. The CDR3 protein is CASSQVGGGTGELFF. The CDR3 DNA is TGCGCCAGCAGCCAAGTAGGAGGGGGGACCGGGGAGCTGTTTTTT.

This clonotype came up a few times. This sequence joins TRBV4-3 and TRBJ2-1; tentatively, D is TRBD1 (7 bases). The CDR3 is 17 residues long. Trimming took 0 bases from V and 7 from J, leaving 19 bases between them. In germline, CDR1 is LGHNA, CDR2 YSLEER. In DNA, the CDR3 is TGCGCCAGCAGCCAAGATAAGGGGGCGGGGTTGGAGAATGAGCAGTTCTTC. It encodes CASSQDKGAGLENEQFF.

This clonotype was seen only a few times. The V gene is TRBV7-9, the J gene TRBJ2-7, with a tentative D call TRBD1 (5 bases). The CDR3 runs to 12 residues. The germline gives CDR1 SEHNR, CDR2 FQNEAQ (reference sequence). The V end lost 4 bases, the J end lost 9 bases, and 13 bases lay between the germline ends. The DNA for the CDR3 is TGTGCCAGCAGCTCCCCCACAGGATGGCAGTACTTC. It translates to CASSSPTGWQYF.

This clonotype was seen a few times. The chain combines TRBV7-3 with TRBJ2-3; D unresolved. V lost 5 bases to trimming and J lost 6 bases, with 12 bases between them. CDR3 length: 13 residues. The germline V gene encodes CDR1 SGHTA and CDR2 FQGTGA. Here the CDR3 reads CASSTVVGDTQYF. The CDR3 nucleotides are TGTGCCAGCAGCACGGTGGTAGGGGATACGCAGTATTTT.

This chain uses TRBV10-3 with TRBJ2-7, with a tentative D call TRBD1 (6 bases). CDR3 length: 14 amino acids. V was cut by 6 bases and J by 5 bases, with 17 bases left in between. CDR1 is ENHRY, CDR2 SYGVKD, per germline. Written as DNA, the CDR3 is TGTGCCATCAGCCGAAACGACAGGAGAAACGAGCAGTACTTC. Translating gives CAISRNDRRNEQYF.

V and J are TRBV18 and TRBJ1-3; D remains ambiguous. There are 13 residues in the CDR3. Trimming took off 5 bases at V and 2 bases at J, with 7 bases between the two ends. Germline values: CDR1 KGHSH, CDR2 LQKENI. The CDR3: CASSGTAGNTIYF. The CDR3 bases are TGTGCCAGCTCAGGCACAGCTGGAAACACCATATATTTT. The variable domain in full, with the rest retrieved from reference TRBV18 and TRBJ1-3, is NAGVMQNPRHLVRRRGQEARLRCSPMKGHSHVYWYRQLPEEGLKFMVYLQKENIIDESGMPKERFSAEFPKEGPSILRIQQVVRGDSAAYFCASSGTAGNTIYFGEGSWLTVV.

The CDR3: CSVRTGGTDTQYF. As DNA, the CDR3 is TGCAGTGTCAGAACAGGGGGGACAGATACGCAGTATTTT. V is TRBV20-1 and J is TRBJ2-3, with 8 bases that match TRBD1. V shed 7 bases, J shed 3 bases, and the junction held 6 bases outside the gene matches. The CDR3 sequence is 13 residues long. The V gene's germline CDR1 is DFQATT and CDR2 SNEGSKA (reference sequence).

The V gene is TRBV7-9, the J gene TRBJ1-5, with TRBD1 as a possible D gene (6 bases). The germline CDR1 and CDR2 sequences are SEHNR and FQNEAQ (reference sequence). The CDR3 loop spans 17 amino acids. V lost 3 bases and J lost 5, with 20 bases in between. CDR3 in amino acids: CASSLGGNRVSDQPQHF. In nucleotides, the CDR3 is TGTGCCAGCAGCTTGGGGGGAAACAGGGTTTCAGATCAGCCCCAGCATTTT.

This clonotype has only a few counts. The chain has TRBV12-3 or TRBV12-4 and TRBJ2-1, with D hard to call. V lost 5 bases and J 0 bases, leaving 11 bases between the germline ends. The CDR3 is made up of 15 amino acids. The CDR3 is CASSARALSYNEQFF. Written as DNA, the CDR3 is TGTGCCAGCAGTGCCCGGGCCCTCTCCTACAATGAGCAGTTCTTC.

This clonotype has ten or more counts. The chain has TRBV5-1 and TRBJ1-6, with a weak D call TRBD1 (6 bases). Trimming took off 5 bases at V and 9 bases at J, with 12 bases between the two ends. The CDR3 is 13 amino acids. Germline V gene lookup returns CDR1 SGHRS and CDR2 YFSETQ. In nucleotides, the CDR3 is TGCGCCAGCAGGAGGACAGAGACTTCACCCCTCCACTTT. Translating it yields CASRRTETSPLHF.

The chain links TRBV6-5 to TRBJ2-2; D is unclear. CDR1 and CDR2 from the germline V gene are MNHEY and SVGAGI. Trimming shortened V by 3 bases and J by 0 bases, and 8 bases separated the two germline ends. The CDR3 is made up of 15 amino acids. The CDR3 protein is CASSYTAANTGELFF. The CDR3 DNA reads TGTGCCAGCAGTTATACAGCCGCGAACACCGGGGAGCTGTTTTTT.

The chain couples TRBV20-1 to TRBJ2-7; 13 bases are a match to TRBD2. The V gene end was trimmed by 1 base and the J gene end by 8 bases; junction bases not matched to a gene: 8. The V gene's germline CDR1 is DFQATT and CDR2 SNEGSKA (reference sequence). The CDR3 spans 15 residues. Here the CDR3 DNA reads TGCAGTGCTAGAGTGGGAAGGACTAGCGGGGGCCAGCAGTACTTC. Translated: CSARVGRTSGGQQYF.

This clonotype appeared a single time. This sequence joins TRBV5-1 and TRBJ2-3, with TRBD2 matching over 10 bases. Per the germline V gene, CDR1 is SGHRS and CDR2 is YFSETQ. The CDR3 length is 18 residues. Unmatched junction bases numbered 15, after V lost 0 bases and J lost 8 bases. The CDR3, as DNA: TGCGCCAGCAGCTTGGCAGGAGGACTAGCGGCCCGCCGGGGTACGCAGTATTTT. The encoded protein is CASSLAGGLAARRGTQYF.

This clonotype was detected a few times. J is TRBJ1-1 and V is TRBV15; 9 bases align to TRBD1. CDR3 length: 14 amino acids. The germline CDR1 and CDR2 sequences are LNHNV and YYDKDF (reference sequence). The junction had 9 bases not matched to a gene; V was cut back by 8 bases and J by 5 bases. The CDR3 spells CATQRDRETTEAFF. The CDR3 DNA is TGTGCCACCCAGAGGGACAGGGAGACGACTGAAGCTTTCTTT. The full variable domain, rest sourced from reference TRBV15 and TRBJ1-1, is DAMVIQNPRYQVTQFGKPVTLSCSQTLNHNVMYWYQQKSSQAPKLLFHYYDKDFNNEADTPDNFQSRRPNTSFCFLDIRSPGLGDTAMYLCATQRDRETTEAFFGQGTRLTVV.

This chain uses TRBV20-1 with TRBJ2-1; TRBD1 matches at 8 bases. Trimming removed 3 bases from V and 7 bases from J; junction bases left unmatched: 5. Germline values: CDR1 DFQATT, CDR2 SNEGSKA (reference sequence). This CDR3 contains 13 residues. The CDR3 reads CSARDRAGNEQFF. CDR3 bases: TGCAGTGCTAGGGACAGGGCCGGGAATGAGCAGTTCTTC.

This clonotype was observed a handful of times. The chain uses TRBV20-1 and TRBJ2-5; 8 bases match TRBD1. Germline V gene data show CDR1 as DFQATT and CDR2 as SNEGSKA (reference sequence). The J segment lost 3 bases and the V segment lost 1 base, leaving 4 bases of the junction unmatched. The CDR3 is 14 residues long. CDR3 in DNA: TGCAGTGCTAGAGGGCAGGGGGCTAAAGAGACCCAGTACTTC. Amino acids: CSARGQGAKETQYF.

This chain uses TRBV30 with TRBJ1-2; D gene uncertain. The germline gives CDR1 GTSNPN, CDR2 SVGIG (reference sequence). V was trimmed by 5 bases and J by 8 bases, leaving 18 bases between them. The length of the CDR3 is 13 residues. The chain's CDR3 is CAWSEYGESGYTF. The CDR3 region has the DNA TGTGCCTGGTCCGAATATGGGGAATCCGGCTACACCTTC.

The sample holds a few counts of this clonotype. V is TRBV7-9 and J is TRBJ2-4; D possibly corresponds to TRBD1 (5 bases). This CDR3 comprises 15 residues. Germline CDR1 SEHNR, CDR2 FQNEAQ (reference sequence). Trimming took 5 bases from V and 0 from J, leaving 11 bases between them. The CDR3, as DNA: TGTGCCAGCAGCACTACGACAGAAGCCAAAAACATTCAGTACTTC. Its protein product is CASSTTTEAKNIQYF.

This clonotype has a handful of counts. CDR3 protein: CASSVDGSNEQYF. The CDR3 nucleotides are TGTGCCAGCAGCGTAGACGGGAGCAACGAGCAGTACTTC. J is TRBJ2-7 and V is TRBV9; TRBD2 is a possible D gene (6 bases). Trimming shortened V by 0 bases and J by 5 bases, and 9 bases separated the two germline ends. The germline V gene has CDR1 SGDLS and CDR2 YYNGEE. The CDR3 loop spans 13 amino acids.

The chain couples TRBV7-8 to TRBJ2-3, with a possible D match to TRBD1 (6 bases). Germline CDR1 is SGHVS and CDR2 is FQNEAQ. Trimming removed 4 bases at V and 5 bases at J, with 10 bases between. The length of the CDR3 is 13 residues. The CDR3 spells CASSYRVGDTQYF. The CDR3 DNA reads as TGTGCCAGCAGCTACAGGGTTGGAGATACGCAGTATTTT.

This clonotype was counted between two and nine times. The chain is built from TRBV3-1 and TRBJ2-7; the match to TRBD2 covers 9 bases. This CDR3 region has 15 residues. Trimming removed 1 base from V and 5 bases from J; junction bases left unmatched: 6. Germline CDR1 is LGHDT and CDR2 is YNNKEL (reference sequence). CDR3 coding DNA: TGTGCCAGCAGCCAAGCGCGGGGGGGTTCCCACGAGCAGTACTTC. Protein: CASSQARGGSHEQYF.

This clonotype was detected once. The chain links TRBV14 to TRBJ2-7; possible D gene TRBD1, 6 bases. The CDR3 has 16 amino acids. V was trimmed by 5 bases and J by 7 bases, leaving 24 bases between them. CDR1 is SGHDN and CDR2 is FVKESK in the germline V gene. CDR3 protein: CASSADLRGSYEEQYF. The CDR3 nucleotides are TGTGCCAGCAGCGCGGACCTTAGGGGGTCTTACGAAGAGCAGTACTTC.

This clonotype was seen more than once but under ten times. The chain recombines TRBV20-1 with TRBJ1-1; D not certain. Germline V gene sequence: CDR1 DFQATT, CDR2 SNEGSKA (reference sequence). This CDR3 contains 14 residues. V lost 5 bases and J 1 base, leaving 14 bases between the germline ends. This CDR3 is CSAARSLENTEAFF. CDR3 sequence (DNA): TGCAGTGCTGCCCGGTCCTTGGAGAACACTGAAGCTTTCTTT.

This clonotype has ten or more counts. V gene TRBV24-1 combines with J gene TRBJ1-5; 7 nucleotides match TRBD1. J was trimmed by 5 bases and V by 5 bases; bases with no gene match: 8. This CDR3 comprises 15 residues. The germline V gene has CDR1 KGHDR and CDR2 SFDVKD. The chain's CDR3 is CATSGPGQPYQPQHF. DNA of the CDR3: TGTGCCACCAGTGGACCGGGACAGCCCTATCAGCCCCAGCATTTT.

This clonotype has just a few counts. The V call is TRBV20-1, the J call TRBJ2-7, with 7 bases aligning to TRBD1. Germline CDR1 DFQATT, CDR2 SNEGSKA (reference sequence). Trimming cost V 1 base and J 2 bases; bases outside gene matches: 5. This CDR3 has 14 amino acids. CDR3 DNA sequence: TGCAGTGCTAGAGCGGACAGGAGGACCTACGAGCAGTACTTC. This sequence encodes CSARADRRTYEQYF.

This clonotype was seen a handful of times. CDR3 sequence reads: CSAIDAPQGFLENIQYF. Written as DNA, the CDR3 is TGCAGTGCTATCGACGCACCACAGGGTTTCCTAGAAAACATTCAGTACTTC. The chain uses TRBV20-1 and TRBJ2-4; possible D gene TRBD1, 6 bases. Trimming stripped 4 bases from V and 5 bases from J, with 24 bases between. Germline V lookup: CDR1 DFQATT, CDR2 SNEGSKA (reference sequence). The CDR3 totals 17 residues.

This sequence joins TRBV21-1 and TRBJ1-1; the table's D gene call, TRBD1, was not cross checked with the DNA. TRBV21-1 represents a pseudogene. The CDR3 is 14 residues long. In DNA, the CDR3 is TGTGCCGGCAGCCGGAACAGGGAAACGGCTGAAGCTTTCTTT. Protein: CAGSRNRETAEAFF.

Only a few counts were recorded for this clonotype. The CDR3 DNA is TGCGCCAGCAGCCAAGTCCAGGGAGGTAACTATGGCTACACCTTC. This encodes CASSQVQGGNYGYTF. J is TRBJ1-2 and V is TRBV4-1; weak D call: TRBD1 (5 bases). V was trimmed by 1 base and J by 1 base, leaving 10 bases between them. In germline, CDR1 is MGHRA, CDR2 YSYEKL. The length of the CDR3 is 15 residues.